One and the same sample provided the 11 T cell receptor beta chains below, sequenced in a study of neurological immune-mediated disorders (dated by TCRdb to the late 2010s). Libraries were made using 5' RACE. Sequenced using an Illumina HiSeq 2500. TCRdb trimmed public reads at Q25 via fastp, called clones via MiXCR and kept in-frame beta chains. Rows with one shared CDR3 protein collapse into an entry with the most common genes and DNA. Here the sample has about 31,000 distinct CDR3 sequences; more than 4% occur a single time. The ten biggest clones cover roughly 23% of the sample. The sequenced sample consisted of CD4+ T cells from blood. The receptor set was obtained from a middle-aged woman in good health.

This clonotype has at least ten counts. The J gene is TRBJ2-7, the V gene TRBV7-2; D may be TRBD1 (6 bases). Germline CDR1 and CDR2: SGHTA and FQGNSA. The V end was cut by 5 bases, the J end by 2 bases, with 13 bases between. The CDR3 is 14 residues long. The CDR3 protein is CASSPTAGAYEQYF. For the CDR3, the DNA is TGTGCCAGCAGCCCAACCGCAGGGGCCTACGAGCAGTACTTC.

Ten or more counts support this clonotype. The chain recombines TRBV3-1 with TRBJ2-7, with D possibly TRBD2 on 7 matching bases. CDR1 is LGHDT, CDR2 YNNKEL, per germline (reference sequence). With 0 bases removed from V and 4 bases from J, the gap between germline ends came to 13 bases. CDR3 length equals 15 residues. CDR3 in amino acids: CASSQDPGGVYEQYF. CDR3 bases: TGTGCCAGCAGCCAAGATCCGGGGGGCGTATACGAGCAGTACTTC.

There are many counts of this clonotype. V usage is TRBV5-1 and J usage is TRBJ2-1; D possibly corresponds to TRBD2 (6 bases). The CDR3 runs 16 residues. Germline CDR1 is SGHRS and CDR2 is YFSETQ. The V end was cut by 0 bases, the J end by 0 bases, with 10 bases between. The CDR3 DNA follows: TGCGCCAGCAGCTTGGTGGAGACTAGCTCCTACAATGAGCAGTTCTTC. Its translation: CASSLVETSSYNEQFF.

This clonotype has at least ten counts. The chain uses TRBV5-1 and TRBJ2-4, with D unresolved. This CDR3 region has 14 residues. V dropped 6 bases and J dropped 4 bases, with 14 bases sitting between them. CDR1 is SGHRS, CDR2 YFSETQ, per germline. In DNA form, the CDR3 reads TGCGCCAGCAAGCCGGACCTCGAAAAAAACATTCAGTACTTC. Its protein product is CASKPDLEKNIQYF.

Ten or more counts support this clonotype. CDR3 residues: CASSLTGQGQETQYF. The CDR3, as DNA: TGCGCCAGCAGCTTGACGGGACAGGGACAAGAGACCCAGTACTTC. The J gene is TRBJ2-5, the V gene TRBV5-1; the match to TRBD1 covers 9 bases. V trimming: 1 base; J trimming: 2 bases; junction bases outside the gene matches: 3. Germline V gene data show CDR1 as SGHRS and CDR2 as YFSETQ. There are 15 residues in the CDR3.

This clonotype has at least ten counts. Because it lacks the conserved phenylalanine or tryptophan at the end, this CDR3 is likely a read error. No DNA is shown, since the ends of the CDR3 on it are uncertain; the CDR3 is the one TCRdb lists. The V and J genes are TRBV6-1 and TRBJ2-7; the table's D gene call, TRBD1, was not cross checked with the DNA. Germline V gene data show CDR1 as MNHNS and CDR2 as SASEGT. Ends included, the CDR3 has 14 residues. The CDR3 sequence is CASSGGSSEIGGNI.

This clonotype was seen many times. The V and J genes are TRBV5-6 and TRBJ2-1; D unclear. Trimming pared 4 bases from V and 5 bases from J, leaving 16 bases between. CDR1 and CDR2 from the germline V gene are SGHDT and YYEEEE. This CDR3 is 15 amino acids long. The CDR3 region has the DNA TGTGCCAGCAGCCCCGGTGGTGTCAATCACAATGAGCAGTTCTTC. Its protein product is CASSPGGVNHNEQFF.

This clonotype appeared many times. V gene TRBV4-1 combines with J gene TRBJ1-2; D is unclear. The CDR3 contains 15 residues. From germline, CDR1 is MGHRA and CDR2 YSYEKL. With 1 base removed from V and 2 bases from J, the gap between germline ends came to 11 bases. The CDR3 nucleotides are TGCGCCAGCAGCCAAGTTTTCGGTGGAAACTATGGCTACACCTTC. Protein product: CASSQVFGGNYGYTF.

This clonotype was counted many times. This sequence joins TRBV6-6 and TRBJ2-5, with D possibly matching TRBD1 (5 bases). V lost 2 bases and J 4 bases, leaving 5 bases between the germline ends. The length of the CDR3 is 12 residues. Germline-derived CDR1 and CDR2 are MNHNY and SVGAGI (reference sequence). The CDR3 region has the DNA TGTGCCAGCAGTTACGACAGAGAGACCCAGTACTTC. Amino acids: CASSYDRETQYF.

This clonotype has a count of ten or more. As DNA, the CDR3 is TGTGCTAGTGGTTTCGGGACAGGGGCGAGGAACACTGAAGCTTTCTTT. Encoded protein: CASGFGTGARNTEAFF. This chain connects TRBV12-5 to TRBJ1-1, with 10 nucleotides matching TRBD1. The CDR3 length is 16 residues. The germline V gene encodes CDR1 LGHNT and CDR2 FRNRAP. After removal of 3 bases from V and 1 base from J, the junction contained 5 bases not matched to a gene.

This clonotype was recorded at least ten times. The V and J genes are TRBV20-1 and TRBJ2-7; D is tentatively TRBD1 or TRBD2 (5 bases each). Trimming left V 0 bases short and J 3 bases short, with 18 bases between. The CDR3 contains 16 residues. Germline loops: CDR1 DFQATT, CDR2 SNEGSKA (reference sequence). The CDR3 sequence: CSARDSGRGVLYEQYF. The CDR3 DNA is TGCAGTGCTAGAGATTCTGGGAGAGGGGTCCTCTACGAGCAGTACTTC.